In this sample, the clone carrying this T cell receptor beta chain turned up a few times. V lost 6 bases and J lost 8; bases outside the gene matches: 13. The germline V gene has CDR1 SGHDN and CDR2 FVKESK. The CDR3 totals 15 residues. Assay used: immunoSEQ multiplex PCR; TCRdb lists only in-frame clones, some missing. The sample carries nearly 45,000 clones, approximately 86% recorded once. The sample originates from a study of T cell clones after liver transplantation. The wider study: Without induction therapy, subjects received standard immunosuppression until 12-24 months post-transplant.

V usage is TRBV14 and J usage is TRBJ2-7; 10 nucleotides line up with TRBD1. The clonotype comes from a human patient who received a liver transplant. A subset of T cells may come from the graft donor. The starting material was CD4+ T cells from blood, obtained 24 months after liver transplant. CDR3 sequence (DNA): TGTGCCAGCAGTCACCTGGGACAGGGGATAATGCAGCAGTACTTC. Its translation: CASSHLGQGIMQQYF.